These 29 T cell receptor beta chains originate from one sample sequenced in a study of cytomegalovirus exposure and HLA in healthy donors. The PCR had 60 Vbeta and 13 Jbeta primers. Assay: immunoSEQ multiplex PCR; the TCRdb copy retains only in-frame clones and omits some. This sample carries about 48,000 clones, with approximately 6.6% going to the ten biggest clones. Sequenced sample: PBMCs. These TCRs come from a male donor in good health and CMV-seropositive.

This chain links TRBV6-5 with TRBJ2-7; 9 bases align to TRBD2. This CDR3 contains 15 residues. J was trimmed by 3 bases and V by 6 bases; bases with no gene match: 9. Germline V gene data show CDR1 as MNHEY and CDR2 as SVGAGI. CDR3: CASSSRLAEDYEQYF. The CDR3 DNA is TGTGCCAGCAGCTCCCGACTAGCGGAAGACTACGAGCAGTACTTC.

This chain links TRBV5-1 with TRBJ2-7, with 7 bases fitting TRBD1. The CDR3 covers 14 residues. V lost 1 base, J lost 3 bases, and 4 bases stayed unmatched. From germline, CDR1 is SGHRS and CDR2 YFSETQ. The CDR3 DNA follows: TGCGCCAGCAGCTTGACCGGGACAGACTACGAGCAGTACTTC. Amino acids: CASSLTGTDYEQYF.

V usage is TRBV2 and J usage is TRBJ1-4; D unclear. Trimming stripped 7 bases from V and 7 bases from J, with 13 bases between. Germline V gives CDR1 SNHLY, CDR2 FYNNEI. The CDR3 has 13 residues. CDR3 sequence: CASNEARIEKLFF. Written as DNA, the CDR3 is TGTGCCAGCAACGAGGCGAGAATTGAAAAACTGTTTTTT.

The chain employs TRBV19 and TRBJ1-5, with 11 nucleotides matching TRBD1. Germline CDR1 and CDR2: LNHDA and SQIVND (reference sequence). J lost 6 bases, V lost 4 bases, and 2 bases had no gene match. The CDR3 consists of 14 residues. The CDR3 loop reads CASSTGTGGQPQHF. Here the CDR3 DNA reads TGTGCCAGTAGTACAGGGACAGGGGGTCAGCCCCAGCATTTT.

The rearrangement joins TRBV11-3 to TRBJ2-7, with 7 bases aligning to TRBD2. The J segment lost 4 bases and the V segment lost 3 bases, leaving 9 bases of the junction unmatched. Germline lookup yields CDR1 SGHNT and CDR2 YENEEA. The CDR3 length is 15 residues. CDR3 bases: TGTGCCAGCAGCTTCCAGGGCGGGGGAGAATACGAGCAGTACTTC. It yields the protein CASSFQGGGEYEQYF.

The chain combines TRBV7-2 with TRBJ1-1; perhaps TRBD1 as D (6 bases). In germline, CDR1 is SGHTA, CDR2 FQGNSA. The CDR3 spans 14 residues. V lost 5 bases and J 0 bases, leaving 10 bases between the germline ends. This CDR3 reads CASSPRQVNTEAFF. DNA of the CDR3: TGTGCCAGCAGCCCCAGACAGGTGAACACTGAAGCTTTCTTT.

The chain uses TRBV4-2 and TRBJ1-2, with D uncertain. Per the germline V gene, CDR1 is LGHNA and CDR2 is YNFKEQ. V lost 1 base and J lost 3, with 21 bases in between. The CDR3 is made up of 18 amino acids. The CDR3 sequence: CASSQVPGGSSLDYGYTF. The CDR3 nucleotides are TGTGCCAGCAGCCAAGTGCCCGGCGGGTCTTCACTCGACTATGGCTACACCTTC.

The chain uses TRBV2 and TRBJ1-4, with 7 bases identical to TRBD1. Germline CDR1 is SNHLY and CDR2 is FYNNEI. The CDR3 loop spans 12 amino acids. V trimming: 6 bases; J trimming: 6 bases; junction bases outside the gene matches: 1. DNA for the CDR3: TGTGCCAGCAGCGACAGGGATGAAAAACTGTTTTTT. Its protein product is CASSDRDEKLFF.

The chain has TRBV5-1 and TRBJ1-2, with D tentatively TRBD1 (6 bases). The CDR3 has 14 amino acids. Germline V gene sequence: CDR1 SGHRS, CDR2 YFSETQ. Trimming stripped 0 bases from V and 4 bases from J, with 10 bases between. The CDR3 protein is CASSLDRVGYGYTF. The DNA of the CDR3 is TGCGCCAGCAGCTTGGACAGGGTCGGCTATGGCTACACCTTC.

This chain uses TRBV7-9 with TRBJ1-5; TRBD1 is a possible D gene (6 bases). CDR1 is SEHNR and CDR2 is FQNEAQ in the germline V gene (reference sequence). The CDR3 consists of 16 residues. The V end was cut by 1 base, the J end by 2 bases, with 12 bases between. This CDR3 reads CASSLGDNFGNQPQHF. Here the CDR3 DNA reads TGTGCCAGCAGCTTAGGGGACAACTTCGGCAATCAGCCCCAGCATTTT.

This chain links TRBV11-2 with TRBJ2-3; maybe TRBD2 (6 bases). This CDR3 region has 16 residues. V was trimmed by 1 base and J by 0 bases, leaving 11 bases between them. Germline loops: CDR1 SGHAT, CDR2 FQNNGV. The CDR3 loop is CASSLAGGASTDTQYF. The CDR3 DNA reads as TGTGCCAGCAGCTTAGCGGGCGGGGCCAGCACAGATACGCAGTATTTT.

The chain joins TRBV6-5 to TRBJ2-5, with TRBD2 as a possible D gene (6 bases). CDR1 is MNHEY, CDR2 SVGAGI, per germline. This CDR3 contains 16 residues. V was clipped by 0 bases and J by 4 bases, with 15 bases between them. CDR3 residues: CASSYSTTGVGETQYF. The CDR3 nucleotides read TGTGCCAGCAGTTACTCCACAACGGGGGTGGGAGAGACCCAGTACTTC.

The V and J genes are TRBV7-9 and TRBJ1-1, with TRBD1 matching 12 bases. The CDR3 extends over 15 amino acids. Germline CDR1 is SEHNR and CDR2 is FQNEAQ (reference sequence). V lost 5 bases, J lost 5 bases, and 6 bases stayed unmatched. Written as DNA, the CDR3 is TGTGCCAGCAGCCCCGGGACAGGGGGCGCGACTGAAGCTTTCTTT. Its translation is CASSPGTGGATEAFF.

The rearrangement links TRBV11-2 to TRBJ1-2, with D possibly matching TRBD1 (5 bases). This CDR3 spans 16 amino acids. The ends were cut back, 0 bases at V and 0 bases at J, with 11 bases in the middle. CDR1 and CDR2 (germline): SGHAT, FQNNGV. This CDR3 is CASSLDFPGSNYGYTF. CDR3 DNA: TGTGCCAGCAGCTTAGATTTTCCAGGGTCTAACTATGGCTACACCTTC.

The V and J genes are TRBV28 and TRBJ2-5; 7 positions match TRBD1. The CDR3 is made up of 14 amino acids. CDR1 and CDR2 (germline): MDHEN, SYDVKM. J lost 0 bases, V lost 6 bases, and 4 bases had no gene match. The chain's CDR3 is CASREDRNQETQYF. The CDR3 DNA sequence: TGTGCCAGCAGAGAGGACAGGAACCAAGAGACCCAGTACTTC.

The chain links TRBV7-2 to TRBJ2-1, with 7 bases lining up with TRBD2. This CDR3 has 16 residues. Germline V gene data show CDR1 as SGHTA and CDR2 as FQGNSA. The V and J ends lost 1 base and 3 bases, in that order; junction bases with no gene match: 6. The CDR3 DNA follows: TGTGCCAGCAGCTTAGGGCTCGCGGGGGTCTACAATGAGCAGTTCTTC. This translates into CASSLGLAGVYNEQFF.

DNA for the CDR3: TGTGCCACCAGCGGGGGGGGAGGGGGCTCCTACGAGCAGTACTTC. Residues: CATSGGGGGSYEQYF. The V gene is TRBV15, the J gene TRBJ2-7, with D possibly matching TRBD2 (7 bases). Per the germline V gene, CDR1 is LNHNV and CDR2 is YYDKDF (reference sequence). The CDR3 spans 15 residues. Between the trimmed V and J ends, which lost 5 bases and 0 bases, there was a span of 14 bases.

The chain combines TRBV9 with TRBJ1-1, with D unclear. The germline V gene has CDR1 SGDLS and CDR2 YYNGEE. Trimming left V 0 bases short and J 1 base short, with 4 bases between. This CDR3 contains 13 residues. The DNA of the CDR3 is TGTGCCAGCAGCGTAGAAGCGAACACTGAAGCTTTCTTT. As protein: CASSVEANTEAFF. The whole variable domain, remainder taken from reference TRBV9 and TRBJ1-1, is DSGVTQTPKHLITATGQRVTLRCSPRSGDLSVYWYQQSLDQGLQFLIQYYNGEERAKGNILERFSAQQFPDLHSELNLSSLELGDSALYFCASSVEANTEAFFGQGTRLTVV.

This sequence joins TRBV18 and TRBJ1-6; unclear D gene. Trimming cost V 3 bases and J 0 bases, with 12 bases left between them. The V gene's germline CDR1 is KGHSH and CDR2 LQKENI. The CDR3 contains 17 residues. The CDR3 coding sequence is TGTGCCAGCTCACCTCTACAAGGGAGCTCCTATAATTCACCCCTCCACTTT. Translated, it gives CASSPLQGSSYNSPLHF. Full variable domain (outside the CDR3, taken from reference TRBV18 and TRBJ1-6): NAGVMQNPRHLVRRRGQEARLRCSPMKGHSHVYWYRQLPEEGLKFMVYLQKENIIDESGMPKERFSAEFPKEGPSILRIQQVVRGDSAAYFCASSPLQGSSYNSPLHFGNGTRLTVT.

In nucleotides, the CDR3 is TGTGCCAGCTCACCACGGGGACAGAGCAATTCACCCCTCCACTTT. This gives the protein CASSPRGQSNSPLHF. V usage is TRBV18 and J usage is TRBJ1-6; the match to TRBD1 covers 7 bases. The CDR3 runs to 15 residues. The V gene end was trimmed by 1 base and the J gene end by 7 bases; junction bases not matched to a gene: 4. Germline CDR1 and CDR2: KGHSH and LQKENI. Looking up the rest from reference TRBV18 and TRBJ1-6 gives the full variable domain: NAGVMQNPRHLVRRRGQEARLRCSPMKGHSHVYWYRQLPEEGLKFMVYLQKENIIDESGMPKERFSAEFPKEGPSILRIQQVVRGDSAAYFCASSPRGQSNSPLHFGNGTRLTVT.

The chain recombines TRBV7-9 with TRBJ2-7; D possibly corresponds to TRBD1 (6 bases). Deletions cut 0 bases from V and 3 bases from J, with 15 bases between. Germline-derived CDR1 and CDR2 are SEHNR and FQNEAQ (reference sequence). The CDR3 spans 16 residues. In DNA, the CDR3 is TGTGCCAGCAGCTTAGCACAGGGTCTTCTGAGCTACGAGCAGTACTTC. Translation: CASSLAQGLLSYEQYF. Full variable domain (outside the CDR3, taken from reference TRBV7-9 and TRBJ2-7): DTGVSQNPRHKITKRGQNVTFRCDPISEHNRLYWYRQTLGQGPEFLTYFQNEAQLEKSRLLSDRFSAERPKGSFSTLEIQRTEQGDSAMYLCASSLAQGLLSYEQYFGPGTRLTVT.

This chain uses TRBV27 with TRBJ2-7; D might be TRBD2 (7 bases). CDR3 length equals 16 residues. Trimming cost V 5 bases and J 4 bases, with 21 bases left between them. The germline gives CDR1 MNHEY, CDR2 SMNVEV (reference sequence). The DNA for the CDR3 is TGTGCCAGCAGTCAAAACGGGGGGCTTTACACGTACGAGCAGTACTTC. Its protein product is CASSQNGGLYTYEQYF.

The gene calls are TRBV28 and TRBJ2-7; 8 nucleotides align to TRBD1. V shed 8 bases, J shed 4 bases, and the junction held 7 bases outside the gene matches. The CDR3 runs to 13 residues. CDR1 and CDR2 (germline): MDHEN, SYDVKM. CDR3 residues: CASDRGLEYEQYF. As DNA, the CDR3 is TGTGCCAGCGACAGGGGTTTGGAGTACGAGCAGTACTTC. Filled out from reference TRBV28 and TRBJ2-7, the complete variable domain reads DVKVTQSSRYLVKRTGEKVFLECVQDMDHENMFWYRQDPGLGLRLIYFSYDVKMKEKGDIPEGYSVSREKKERFSLILESASTNQTSMYLCASDRGLEYEQYFGPGTRLTVT.

V usage is TRBV29-1 and J usage is TRBJ2-3; 10 bases are shared with TRBD2. Germline V gives CDR1 SQVTM, CDR2 ANQGSEA. The V gene end was trimmed by 3 bases and the J gene end by 6 bases; junction bases not matched to a gene: 9. This CDR3 region has 15 residues. The CDR3 DNA sequence: TGCAGCGTTGACCAAAGCGGGGGGGCCGTGGATACGCAGTATTTT. Encoded protein: CSVDQSGGAVDTQYF.

Regarding this clone: Compared with germline, one end of the junction differs, possibly owing to a read error. This rearrangement joins TRBV7-2 to TRBJ2-7; weak D call: TRBD1 (6 bases). The length of the CDR3 is 17 residues. The germline V gene has CDR1 SGHTA and CDR2 FQGNSA. The chain's CDR3 is CAGSLLGHAFEGYEQYF. The CDR3 coding sequence is TGTGCCGGCAGCTTGTTGGGACACGCATTCGAAGGCTACGAGCAGTACTTC.

CDR3 in amino acids: CASSIQGYGYTF. The CDR3 coding sequence is TGTGCCAGTAGTATCCAGGGGTATGGCTACACCTTC. The rearrangement links TRBV19 to TRBJ1-2; TRBD1 is a possible D gene (6 bases). The CDR3 totals 12 residues. The V and J ends lost 3 bases and 5 bases respectively, with 7 bases between them. The V gene's germline CDR1 is LNHDA and CDR2 SQIVND (reference sequence). The full variable domain, with the rest looked up from reference TRBV19 and TRBJ1-2, is DGGITQSPKYLFRKEGQNVTLSCEQNLNHDAMYWYRQDPGQGLRLIYYSQIVNDFQKGDIAEGYSVSREKKESFPLTVTSAQKNPTAFYLCASSIQGYGYTFGSGTRLTVV.

The chain joins TRBV5-6 to TRBJ1-1; 8 positions match TRBD1. V gave up 5 bases and J gave up 1 base; unmatched junction bases: 4. The CDR3 spans 14 residues. Germline CDR1 SGHDT, CDR2 YYEEEE. CDR3 residues: CASSNDRGNTEAFF. The CDR3, as DNA: TGTGCCAGCAGTAACGACAGGGGGAACACTGAAGCTTTCTTT.

The V call is TRBV10-3, the J call TRBJ1-2; D may be TRBD1 (6 bases). Trimming stripped 10 bases from V and 11 bases from J, with 26 bases between. The CDR3 is made up of 14 amino acids. CDR1 and CDR2 (germline): ENHRY, SYGVKD. CDR3 bases: TGTGCCACCCAGACAAGGGGACAAACTATGGTATACACCTTC. It specifies CATQTRGQTMVYTF.

This CDR3 reads CASSLGTGPYEQYF. DNA for the CDR3: TGTGCCAGCAGCTTAGGGACAGGGCCCTACGAGCAGTACTTC. This sequence joins TRBV7-2 and TRBJ2-7; TRBD1 aligns across 8 bases. The CDR3 loop spans 14 amino acids. Trimming removed 1 base from V and 2 bases from J; junction bases left unmatched: 1. Looked up from germline, CDR1 is SGHTA and CDR2 is FQGNSA.